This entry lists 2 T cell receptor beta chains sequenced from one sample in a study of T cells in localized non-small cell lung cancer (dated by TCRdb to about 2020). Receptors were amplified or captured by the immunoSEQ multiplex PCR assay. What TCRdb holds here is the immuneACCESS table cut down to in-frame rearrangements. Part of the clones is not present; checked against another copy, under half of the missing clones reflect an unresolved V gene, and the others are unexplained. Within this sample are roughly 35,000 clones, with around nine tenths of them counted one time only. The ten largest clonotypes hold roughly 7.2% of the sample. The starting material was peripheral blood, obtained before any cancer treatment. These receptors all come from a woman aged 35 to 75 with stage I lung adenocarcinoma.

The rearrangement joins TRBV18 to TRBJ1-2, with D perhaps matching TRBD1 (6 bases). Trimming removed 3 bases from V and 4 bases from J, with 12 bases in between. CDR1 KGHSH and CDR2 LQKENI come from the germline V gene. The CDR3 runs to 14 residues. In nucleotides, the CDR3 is TGTGCCAGCTCACCTTCCGGGACACTCTATGGCTACACCTTC. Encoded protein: CASSPSGTLYGYTF.

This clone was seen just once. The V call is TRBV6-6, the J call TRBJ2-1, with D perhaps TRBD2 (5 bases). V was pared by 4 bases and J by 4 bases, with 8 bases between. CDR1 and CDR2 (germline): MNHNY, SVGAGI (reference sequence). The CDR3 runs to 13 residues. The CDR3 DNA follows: TGTGCCAGCAGTTGGTCGGGGTACAATGAGCAGTTCTTC. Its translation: CASSWSGYNEQFF.